Given below is one T cell receptor beta chain in context. Its antigen is undetermined. Method: immunoSEQ multiplex PCR; TCRdb's copy keeps in-frame clones and lacks some. The profile shows 150,000 to 190,000 clones, around 94% of them singletons. This record comes from a study of OX40 agonist ivuxolimab in advanced cancers. Overall study: The dose-escalation cohort had hepatocellular carcinoma, melanoma, renal cell or head and neck cancer.

CDR1 and CDR2 (germline): SGHAT, FQNNGV. V lost 1 base and J lost 0, with 7 bases in between. The CDR3 has 16 residues. With baseline, cycle 4 day 1, and cycle 7 day 1 as timepoints, blood was sampled. Study-level points and caveats: Researchers did not determine the expanded peripheral T cells' antigen specificity.

Sequences were derived from CD4+ or CD8+ T cells sorted from blood, sampled in a trial of the OX40 agonist ivuxolimab. This clonotype was obtained from an adult with an advanced solid tumor such as melanoma, head and neck, liver or kidney cancer. The V gene is TRBV11-2, the J gene TRBJ2-6, with D unclear. The CDR3 protein is CASSLVGLSGANVLTF. The CDR3 DNA reads TGTGCCAGCAGCTTAGTGGGCCTCTCTGGGGCCAACGTCCTGACTTTC.